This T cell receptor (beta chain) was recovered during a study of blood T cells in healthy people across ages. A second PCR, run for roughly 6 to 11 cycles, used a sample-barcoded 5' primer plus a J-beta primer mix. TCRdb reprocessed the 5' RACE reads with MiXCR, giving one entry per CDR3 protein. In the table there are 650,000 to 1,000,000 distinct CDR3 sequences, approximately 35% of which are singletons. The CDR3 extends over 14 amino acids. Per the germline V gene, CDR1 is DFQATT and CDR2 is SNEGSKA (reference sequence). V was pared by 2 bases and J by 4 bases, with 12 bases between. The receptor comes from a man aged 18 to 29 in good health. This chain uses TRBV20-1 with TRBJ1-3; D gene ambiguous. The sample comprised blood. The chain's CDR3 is CSARSPDGGNTIYF. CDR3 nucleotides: TGCAGTGCTAGATCTCCGGACGGCGGAAACACCATATATTTT.